One T cell receptor beta chain is described in this entry. What it recognizes is unknown. The data derive from a study of cytomegalovirus exposure and HLA in healthy donors. Looked up from germline, CDR1 is MNHEY and CDR2 is SVGAGI. Deletions cut 1 base from V and 0 bases from J, with 7 bases between. The CDR3 is 15 amino acids. Study results and limitations: Sequencing depth across donors, presence/absence analyses assumed, was roughly uniform. Analysis was carried out at a later point, and it linked a missense DCLRE1C variant to TCR beta V- and J-gene trimming.

Primers included in the PCR were 60 Vbeta and 13 Jbeta primers. Data came from immunoSEQ multiplex PCR; TCRdb stores just in-frame clones and leaves some out. The data show about 190,000 clones, 70% to 85% seen once. The clonotype was recovered from a man aged 40-50 years in good health and CMV-seropositive. Material: PBMCs. The chain joins TRBV6-5 to TRBJ1-5; weak D call: TRBD1 (6 bases). The chain's CDR3 is CASSYLQGSNQPQHF. As DNA, the CDR3 is TGTGCCAGCAGTTACTTACAGGGTAGCAATCAGCCCCAGCATTTT.